This passage covers 24 T cell receptor beta chains from one sample sequenced in a study of T cell repertoires in cytomegalovirus infection. These receptors lack a known antigen. TCRdb analysed the reads with MiXCR anew, one entry per CDR3 protein. The table includes around 89,000 distinct CDR3 sequences, around 32% detected once. The material sequenced was CD8+ T cells from cultured PBMCs, taken from culture after CMV antigen stimulation. The receptors here all came from a human donor in good health (CMV status not recorded). Some clones in this sample may be carry-over from other donors' samples.

This chain links TRBV7-4 with TRBJ2-5; TRBD1 aligns across 7 bases. CDR3 length: 14 residues. The V and J ends lost 4 bases and 1 base, in that order; junction bases with no gene match: 3. CDR1 is SGHVT, CDR2 SQSDAQ, per germline. CDR3 residues: CASSSDRVQETQYF. CDR3 in DNA: TGTGCCAGCAGCTCTGACAGGGTCCAAGAGACCCAGTACTTC.

The chain recombines TRBV7-6 with TRBJ2-7, with D possibly TRBD1 on 6 matching bases. V gave up 5 bases and J gave up 7 bases, with 12 bases separating them. The CDR3 totals 12 residues. Germline CDR1 reads SGHVS; CDR2 reads FNYEAQ. CDR3 nucleotides: TGTGCCAGCAGCACAGGGCTGGAAGAGCAGTACTTC. This codes for CASSTGLEEQYF.

In its sample, this clonotype was seen a few times. The chain couples TRBV4-1 to TRBJ2-1; TRBD1 might be the D (6 bases). Germline V CDR1 and CDR2: MGHRA, YSYEKL. This CDR3 is built from 16 residues. V dropped 4 bases and J dropped 0 bases, with 13 bases sitting between them. This CDR3 reads CASSLTGTFSYNEQFF. CDR3 sequence (DNA): TGCGCCAGCAGCCTGACCGGGACATTCTCCTACAATGAGCAGTTCTTC.

The rearrangement joins TRBV2 to TRBJ2-7; D is ambiguous. Looked up from germline, CDR1 is SNHLY and CDR2 is FYNNEI. V lost 6 bases and J lost 3, with 12 bases in between. The CDR3 has 13 residues. The chain's CDR3 is CASRLGFSYEQYF. The CDR3 DNA reads as TGTGCCAGCAGGCTAGGCTTCAGCTACGAGCAGTACTTC.

This rearrangement joins TRBV5-8 to TRBJ2-3, with a tentative D call TRBD1 (5 bases). The length of the CDR3 is 14 residues. Looked up from germline, CDR1 is SGHTS and CDR2 is YDEGEE. Trimming removed 5 bases at V and 3 bases at J, with 13 bases between. CDR3 coding DNA: TGTGCCAGCAGACATGGGGCTGGGACAGATACGCAGTATTTT. Protein sequence: CASRHGAGTDTQYF. Variable domain in full (rest from reference TRBV5-8 and TRBJ2-3): EAGVTQSPTHLIKTRGQQATLRCSPISGHTSVYWYQQALGLGLQFLLWYDEGEERNRGNFPPRFSGRQFPNYSSELNVNALELEDSALYLCASRHGAGTDTQYFGPGTRLTVL.

This clonotype was seen repeatedly, ten times or more. The rearrangement links TRBV6-1 to TRBJ1-1; possible D gene TRBD1, 5 bases. The CDR3 has 14 amino acids. With 6 bases removed from V and 3 bases from J, the gap between germline ends came to 14 bases. Germline V CDR1 and CDR2: MNHNS, SASEGT. CDR3 nucleotides: TGTGCCAGCAGACTAGCCACAGGAGACACTGAAGCTTTCTTT. Encoded protein: CASRLATGDTEAFF.

This clonotype was counted at least ten times. This chain joins TRBV7-8 and TRBJ2-5; TRBD2 matches 8 bases. V shed 1 base, J shed 2 bases, and the junction held 3 bases outside the gene matches. CDR1 SGHVS and CDR2 FQNEAQ come from the germline V gene. The CDR3 has 15 amino acids. The DNA of the CDR3 is TGTGCCAGCAGCTTAGGGGCGGGGGGACAAGAGACCCAGTACTTC. Translated: CASSLGAGGQETQYF.

The genes are TRBV6-6 and TRBJ2-7, with a weak D call TRBD1 (6 bases). The CDR3 consists of 14 residues. Germline V gene lookup returns CDR1 MNHNY and CDR2 SVGAGI (reference sequence). V lost 10 bases and J lost 2, with 18 bases in between. The CDR3 bases are TGTGCCACCGTACCTCCACAGGGAGCCTACGAGCAGTACTTC. This gives the protein CATVPPQGAYEQYF.

The V and J genes are TRBV2 and TRBJ1-2; 10 bases line up with TRBD1. Germline CDR1 SNHLY, CDR2 FYNNEI. The CDR3 length is 13 residues. V shed 6 bases and J 4 bases; nucleotides not matched to a gene: 2. The CDR3 here is CASRGTGAYGYTF. CDR3 bases: TGTGCCAGCAGGGGGACAGGGGCCTATGGCTACACCTTC.

In DNA form, the CDR3 reads TGTGCCAGCAGTTCCCCGGGTGTTGGTTTGGACACTGAAGCTTTCTTT. Translated: CASSSPGVGLDTEAFF. The chain is built from TRBV28 and TRBJ1-1, with D hard to call. Germline-derived CDR1 and CDR2 are MDHEN and SYDVKM. The CDR3 is 16 amino acids. The ends were cut back, 4 bases at V and 3 bases at J, with 18 bases in the middle.

The rearrangement uses TRBV9 and TRBJ1-2; D unresolved. The CDR3 spans 13 residues. Germline CDR1 and CDR2: SGDLS and YYNGEE. V shed 4 bases and J shed 6 bases, with 13 bases lying between them. The CDR3 DNA is TGTGCCAGCAGCTTCCGGGGAAGCGATGGCTACACCTTC. This translates into CASSFRGSDGYTF.

At least ten counts were recorded for this clonotype. The genes are TRBV7-7 and TRBJ1-4; no definite D call. CDR1 is SSHAT, CDR2 FNYEAQ, per germline (reference sequence). CDR3 size: 15 residues. Trimming pared 0 bases from V and 3 bases from J, leaving 8 bases between. The DNA for the CDR3 is TGTGCCAGCAGCTTAGCCTTTGGAGCTAATGAAAAACTGTTTTTT. It encodes CASSLAFGANEKLFF.

This clonotype showed up just once. The chain links TRBV19 to TRBJ1-5; D not certain. Germline assignment: CDR1 LNHDA and CDR2 SQIVND (reference sequence). The CDR3 is 14 amino acids. The ends were cut back, 10 bases at V and 9 bases at J, with 22 bases in the middle. The CDR3 bases are TGTGCCACCGGCCCGGGGTTAGCTGTTCCGCCCCAGCATTTT. Amino acid sequence: CATGPGLAVPPQHF.

V and J are TRBV14 and TRBJ2-7; D remains unclear. The V and J ends lost 2 bases and 5 bases respectively, with 7 bases between them. Germline values: CDR1 SGHDN, CDR2 FVKESK. The CDR3 extends over 12 amino acids. In DNA, the CDR3 is TGTGCCAGCAGCCAATCAGTCAACGAGCAGTACTTC. Its protein product is CASSQSVNEQYF.

The chain has TRBV20-1 and TRBJ2-3; tentatively, D is TRBD1 or TRBD2 (5 bases each). Germline V gives CDR1 DFQATT, CDR2 SNEGSKA (reference sequence). V lost 5 bases and J 3 bases, leaving 18 bases between the germline ends. This CDR3 has 15 amino acids. The CDR3 DNA sequence: TGCAGTGCTTACCCTGAGTGGGGGAATACAGATACGCAGTATTTT. Residues: CSAYPEWGNTDTQYF.

This clonotype was counted many times. V and J are TRBV7-2 and TRBJ1-3; D remains unclear. Germline V gene data show CDR1 as SGHTA and CDR2 as FQGNSA. The CDR3 length is 15 residues. Trimming cost V 5 bases and J 0 bases, with 11 bases left between them. In nucleotides, the CDR3 is TGTGCCAGCAGCCCCGGGCCGAGCTCTGGAAACACCATATATTTT. Amino acid sequence: CASSPGPSSGNTIYF. Based on the CDR3 plus reference TRBV7-2 and TRBJ1-3, the full variable domain is GAGVSQSPSNKVTEKGKDVELRCDPISGHTALYWYRQSLGQGLEFLIYFQGNSAPDKSGLPSDRFSAERTGGSVSTLTIQRTQQEDSAVYLCASSPGPSSGNTIYFGEGSWLTVV.

This chain joins TRBV6-5 and TRBJ2-5; possibly TRBD2 for D (7 bases). Trimming removed 2 bases at V and 5 bases at J, with 15 bases between. This CDR3 has 15 amino acids. The V gene's germline CDR1 is MNHEY and CDR2 SVGAGI. CDR3 nucleotide sequence: TGTGCCAGCAGTTACCGGCGGGGGCTCGGGGAGACCCAGTACTTC. It encodes CASSYRRGLGETQYF.

The chain employs TRBV7-6 and TRBJ1-2, with 8 bases that match TRBD1. V shed 5 bases, J shed 8 bases, and the junction held 4 bases outside the gene matches. The CDR3 sequence is 12 residues long. Germline V gene data show CDR1 as SGHVS and CDR2 as FNYEAQ. CDR3 coding DNA: TGTGCCAGCAGCCAGGACAGGGAAGGCTACACCTTC. This encodes CASSQDREGYTF.

This clonotype was observed at least ten times. The CDR3 DNA follows: TGCAGTGCTTCGGACAGGGGGCAGTCCATGAACACTGAAGCTTTCTTT. Its protein is CSASDRGQSMNTEAFF. The chain recombines TRBV20-1 with TRBJ1-1; 11 bases are a match to TRBD1. CDR1 and CDR2 (germline): DFQATT, SNEGSKA (reference sequence). The junction had 8 bases not matched to a gene; V was cut back by 5 bases and J by 0 bases. This CDR3 has 16 residues.

In its sample, this clonotype was seen a few times. This chain connects TRBV7-8 to TRBJ1-3; weak D call: TRBD1 (6 bases). The V end was cut by 5 bases, the J end by 0 bases, with 20 bases between. CDR3 length equals 18 residues. CDR1 and CDR2 from the germline V gene are SGHVS and FQNEAQ. Here the CDR3 DNA reads TGTGCCAGCAGCCCCGGGGGGGCAGCGGCATTCTCTGGAAACACCATATATTTT. As protein: CASSPGGAAAFSGNTIYF.

In its sample, this clonotype was seen a few times. The chain carries TRBV12-3 or TRBV12-4 and TRBJ2-3; 8 bases are a match to TRBD2. This CDR3 contains 15 residues. V was pared by 7 bases and J by 0 bases, with 6 bases of the junction left unmatched. The CDR3 DNA reads as TGTGCCAGCACCTCTGAGCGGGGGAGCACAGATACGCAGTATTTT. This codes for CASTSERGSTDTQYF.

This clonotype has only a few counts. V is TRBV27 and J is TRBJ1-1; TRBD1 matches at 8 bases. The CDR3 totals 14 residues. With 5 bases clipped from V and 4 bases from J, the junction kept 6 bases outside the gene matches. Germline CDR1 and CDR2: MNHEY and SMNVEV (reference sequence). CDR3 sequence (DNA): TGTGCCAGCAGTCCCCCAGGGGGCCTCACTGAAGCTTTCTTT. As protein: CASSPPGGLTEAFF.

CDR3 sequence: CASSGRTSGVTDTQYF. CDR3 DNA sequence: TGTGCCAGCAGTGGACGGACTAGCGGGGTCACAGATACGCAGTATTTT. The V gene is TRBV28, the J gene TRBJ2-3; 12 nucleotides match TRBD2. Unmatched junction bases numbered 5, after V lost 5 bases and J lost 2 bases. The germline V gene encodes CDR1 MDHEN and CDR2 SYDVKM. This CDR3 region has 16 residues.

V usage is TRBV5-4 and J usage is TRBJ2-1, with D unresolved. Trimming removed 4 bases at V and 0 bases at J, with 14 bases between. Germline CDR1 and CDR2: SGHNT and YYREEE (reference sequence). The CDR3 contains 16 residues. CDR3 residues: CASSPFYDSSYNEQFF. CDR3 bases: TGTGCCAGCAGCCCCTTCTACGATAGCTCCTACAATGAGCAGTTCTTC.